Sequencing of this T cell receptor (beta chain) was carried out in a study of CD8 T cells in ankylosing spondylitis. Whole-study results and caveats: Reportedly, significant enrichment of disease-linked clones occurred in matched ankylosing spondylitis synovial fluid. Seven to nine highly homologous variants made up a TCR beta motif that seemed to typify ankylosing spondylitis blood. Prior work had noted some motif variants in reactive arthritis blood and synovial fluid.

In TCRdb, the 5' RACE reads were re-called with MiXCR into one record per CDR3 protein. The table shows some 270,000 distinct CDR3 sequences, with 30% to 35% occurring only once. Germline V gene sequence: CDR1 ENHRY, CDR2 SYGVKD. The CDR3 consists of 13 residues. Trimming removed 3 bases from V and 4 bases from J, with 8 bases in between. This clonotype was found many times. Its antigen is currently unknown. The sequence was obtained from a male donor with ankylosing spondylitis or in good health (not recorded which). V and J are TRBV10-3 and TRBJ2-3; the D is unclear. Sequencing was carried out using blood, either unsorted or a sorted T cell fraction (not recorded which). Written as DNA, the CDR3 is TGTGCCATCAGTGACCGGGTCCCAGATACGCAGTATTTT. Its protein is CAISDRVPDTQYF.